Included here is one T cell receptor (beta chain) sequence, with context. Antigen: not known. Profiled with immunoSEQ multiplex PCR; TCRdb holds only in-frame clones, not every one. The sample has about 93,000 clones; 90% to 95% are singletons. This entry belongs to a study of graft-versus-host responses after intestinal transplantation. The CDR3 extends over 15 amino acids. V was clipped by 4 bases and J by 7 bases; unmatched bases: 9. CDR1 and CDR2 (germline): SGDLS, YYNGEE. The V call is TRBV9, the J call TRBJ2-2; the match to TRBD2 covers 8 bases. The receptor comes from a human donor who received an intestinal transplant. Sequenced here: unstimulated CD8+ T cells sorted from spleen or lymph node cells, sampled before intestinal transplant. This CDR3 reads CASSPSGSIGGELFF. Written as DNA, the CDR3 is TGTGCCAGCAGCCCCAGCGGGAGTATTGGCGGGGAGCTGTTTTTT.